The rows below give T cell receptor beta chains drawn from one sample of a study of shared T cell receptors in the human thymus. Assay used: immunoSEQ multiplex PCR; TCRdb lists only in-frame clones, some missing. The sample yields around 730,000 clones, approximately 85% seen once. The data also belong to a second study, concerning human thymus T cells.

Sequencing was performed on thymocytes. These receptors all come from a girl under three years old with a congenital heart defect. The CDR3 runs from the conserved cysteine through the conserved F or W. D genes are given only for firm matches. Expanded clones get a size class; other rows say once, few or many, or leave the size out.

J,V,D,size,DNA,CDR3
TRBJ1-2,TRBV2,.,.,TGTGCCAGCAGTGCAGGGCGCGAGACCTTC,CASSAGRETF
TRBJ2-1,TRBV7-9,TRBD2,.,TGTGCCAGCAGCACGTCCGGGACTAGCGGGGGGGACCGATACAATGAGCAGTTCTTC,CASSTSGTSGGDRYNEQFF
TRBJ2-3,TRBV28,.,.,TGTGCCAGCAGTTATCCGGGACTCACTAGGGCAGATACGCAGTATTTT,CASSYPGLTRADTQYF
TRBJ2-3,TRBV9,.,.,TGTGCCAGCAGCCACCAAGGTTGGCAGGGTCACGCAGATACGCAGTATTTT,CASSHQGWQGHADTQYF
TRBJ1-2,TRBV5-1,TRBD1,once,TGCGCCAGCAGCACGGACCGGGACAGGAGTTTGTATGGCTACACCTTC,CASSTDRDRSLYGYTF
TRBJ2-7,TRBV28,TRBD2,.,TGTGCCAGCAGTCAACCCGATACCACGTCCCTAGCGGGGGTCGAGCAGTACTTC,CASSQPDTTSLAGVEQYF
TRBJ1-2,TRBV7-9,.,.,TGTGCCAGCAGCTCCCAGGGACCTTCGGGAGATGGCTACACCTTC,CASSSQGPSGDGYTF
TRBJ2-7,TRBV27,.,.,TGTGCCAGCAGTTATAGGCAGGGGCCATACGAGCAGTACTTC,CASSYRQGPYEQYF
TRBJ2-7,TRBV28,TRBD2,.,TGTGCCAGCAGTTTAGCGGGGGGGCGGTACTTC,CASSLAGGRYF
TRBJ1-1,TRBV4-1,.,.,TGCGCCAGCAGTGTCCCAGGGTTCGGCGGCACTGAAGCTTTCTTT,CASSVPGFGGTEAFF
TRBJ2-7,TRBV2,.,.,TGTGCCAGCAGTGAAGCAAGCGGGGGTGGGACAGTCCGGGACGAGCAGTACTTC,CASSEASGGGTVRDEQYF
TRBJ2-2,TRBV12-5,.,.,TGTGCTAGTGGTTTGAAGGGGTCCGGATCCACCGGGGAGCTGTTTTTT,CASGLKGSGSTGELFF
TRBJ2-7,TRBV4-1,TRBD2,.,TGCGCCAGCAGCCAAGACCATAGCGGGGGGCCTCCCTACGAGCAGTACTTC,CASSQDHSGGPPYEQYF
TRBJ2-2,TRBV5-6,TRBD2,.,TGTGCCAGCAGCTCCACTAGCGGGGCGCCCAGGGGGGAGCTGTTTTTT,CASSSTSGAPRGELFF
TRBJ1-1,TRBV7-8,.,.,TGTGCCAGCAGCTTAGCGCGCGGCTACATGAACACTGAAGCTTTCTTT,CASSLARGYMNTEAFF
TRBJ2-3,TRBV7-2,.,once,TGTGCCAGCAGCTGCTTGGACAGCCCCTCCAATACGCAGTATTTT,CASSCLDSPSNTQYF
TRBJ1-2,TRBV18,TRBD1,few,TGTGCCAGCTCACCTCAGGGGGCGAACTATGGCTACACCTTC,CASSPQGANYGYTF
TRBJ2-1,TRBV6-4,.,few,TGTGCCAGCAGTGACTCGGCGGGGAAGCAGTTCTTC,CASSDSAGKQFF
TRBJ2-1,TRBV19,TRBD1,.,TGTGCCAGTACGGTGCGATATACAGGGGGCGCCTACAATGAGCAGTTCTTC,CASTVRYTGGAYNEQFF
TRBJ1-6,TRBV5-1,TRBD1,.,TGCGCCAGCAGCTTGGCCTCGGAGCTGGGACAGGGCTTATCACCCCTCCACTTT,CASSLASELGQGLSPLHF
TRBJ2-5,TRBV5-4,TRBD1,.,TGTGCCAGCAGCCTAGACAGGGGGCGGTCGCAAGACTTACAAGAGACCCAGTACTTC,CASSLDRGRSQDLQETQYF
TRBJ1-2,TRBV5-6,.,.,TGTGCCAGCAGCTTGGAGCCTGGGGCCTATGGCTACACCTTC,CASSLEPGAYGYTF
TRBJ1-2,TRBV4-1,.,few,TGCGCCAGCAGCCAAGGAGGGGGAGACTATGGCTACACCTTC,CASSQGGGDYGYTF
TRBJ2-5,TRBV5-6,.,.,TGTGCCAGCAGCAGGACCCTAGCGTACCAAGAGACCCAGTACTTC,CASSRTLAYQETQYF
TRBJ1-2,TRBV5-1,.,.,TGCGCCAGCAGCTTGGCCGTGGGCCGGTTAAATGACTATGGCTACACCTTC,CASSLAVGRLNDYGYTF
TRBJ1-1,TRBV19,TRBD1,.,TGTGCCAGTAGTTTCCCACAGGGGGCCCTGAACACTGAAGCTTTCTTT,CASSFPQGALNTEAFF
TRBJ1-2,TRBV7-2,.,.,TGTGCCAGCAGCATGGAGGGGCCTCATACTAACTATGGCTACACCTTC,CASSMEGPHTNYGYTF